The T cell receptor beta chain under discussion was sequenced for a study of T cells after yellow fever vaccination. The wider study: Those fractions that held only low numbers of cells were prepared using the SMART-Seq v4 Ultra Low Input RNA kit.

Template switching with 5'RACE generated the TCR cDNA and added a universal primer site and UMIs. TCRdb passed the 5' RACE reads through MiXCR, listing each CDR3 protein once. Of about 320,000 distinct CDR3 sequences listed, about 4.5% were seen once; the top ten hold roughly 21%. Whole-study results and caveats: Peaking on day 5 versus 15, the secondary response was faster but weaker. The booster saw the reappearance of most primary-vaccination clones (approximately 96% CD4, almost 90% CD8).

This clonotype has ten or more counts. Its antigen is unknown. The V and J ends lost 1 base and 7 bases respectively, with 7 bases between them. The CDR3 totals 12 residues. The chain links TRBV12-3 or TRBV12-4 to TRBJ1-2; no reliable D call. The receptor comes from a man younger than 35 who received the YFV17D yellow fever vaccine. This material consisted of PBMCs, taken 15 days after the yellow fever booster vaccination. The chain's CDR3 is CASSLVGRGYTF. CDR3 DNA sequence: TGTGCCAGCAGTTTAGTGGGCCGTGGCTACACCTTC.